The 26 T cell receptor beta chains presented below share a single source sample, sequenced in a study of T-cell reconstitution after alpha-beta-depleted transplantation in children. Unique molecular identifiers were incorporated when the TCRbeta library was constructed. One entry per CDR3 protein, called by TCRdb with MiXCR from the PCR reads. The table lists roughly 90,000 distinct CDR3 sequences, more than 9% of them singletons, with roughly 13% in the top ten. The specimen comprised PBMCs from the stem cell graft donor, sampled from the stem cell graft. The receptors stem from a human donor who donated a stem cell graft to a child with inherited bone marrow failure.

This clonotype showed up many times. The V and J genes are TRBV7-9 and TRBJ2-7; D gene ambiguous. Germline V gene data show CDR1 as SEHNR and CDR2 as FQNEAQ (reference sequence). The CDR3 is 12 amino acids. Trimming stripped 5 bases from V and 0 bases from J, with 5 bases between. CDR3: CASSPSSYEQYF. The CDR3 nucleotides read TGTGCCAGCAGCCCGAGCTCCTACGAGCAGTACTTC. The variable domain in full, with the rest retrieved from reference TRBV7-9 and TRBJ2-7, is DTGVSQNPRHKITKRGQNVTFRCDPISEHNRLYWYRQTLGQGPEFLTYFQNEAQLEKSRLLSDRFSAERPKGSFSTLEIQRTEQGDSAMYLCASSPSSYEQYFGPGTRLTVT.

This clonotype has ten or more counts. The V gene is TRBV5-1, the J gene TRBJ2-7; 9 positions match TRBD1. The CDR3 totals 15 residues. After removal of 4 bases from V and 4 bases from J, the junction contained 9 bases not matched to a gene. In germline, CDR1 is SGHRS, CDR2 YFSETQ. The CDR3 reads CASSPASGTGYEQYF. As DNA, the CDR3 is TGCGCCAGCAGCCCCGCATCCGGGACAGGGTACGAGCAGTACTTC.

This clonotype was observed many times. In nucleotides, the CDR3 is TGTGCCACCAGCAGAGATCGGGGCAGGGGAAATGAAAAACTGTTTTTT. Translating it yields CATSRDRGRGNEKLFF. The chain couples TRBV15 to TRBJ1-4; D possibly corresponds to TRBD1 (6 bases). CDR3 length: 16 residues. Germline V gene sequence: CDR1 LNHNV, CDR2 YYDKDF (reference sequence). Trimming pared 0 bases from V and 5 bases from J, leaving 13 bases between.

This clonotype turned up a few times. The DNA for the CDR3 is TGTGCCAGCAGTTGGGGACAGGGGGAGTACGAGCAGTACTTC. Protein product: CASSWGQGEYEQYF. The chain has TRBV27 and TRBJ2-7; 11 bases map to TRBD1. The CDR3 is made up of 14 amino acids. Germline loops: CDR1 MNHEY, CDR2 SMNVEV (reference sequence). The ends lost 4 bases at V and 4 bases at J; junction bases unmatched: 3.

This clonotype was seen ten or more times. The rearrangement joins TRBV11-3 to TRBJ2-3, with D possibly TRBD2 on 5 matching bases. V dropped 5 bases and J dropped 4 bases, with 7 bases sitting between them. This CDR3 region has 12 residues. Looked up from germline, CDR1 is SGHNT and CDR2 is YENEEA. The CDR3 DNA sequence: TGTGCCAGCAGCCCGGGGTCAGATACGCAGTATTTT. It codes for CASSPGSDTQYF.

This clonotype was recorded at least ten times. The J gene is TRBJ2-3, the V gene TRBV5-6; TRBD1 agrees at 10 bases. Germline V gene sequence: CDR1 SGHDT, CDR2 YYEEEE. V trimming: 5 bases; J trimming: 4 bases; junction bases outside the gene matches: 7. The CDR3 length is 15 residues. In DNA form, the CDR3 reads TGTGCCAGCAGAGCAGGACAGGGGGGTTCAGATACGCAGTATTTT. Its protein is CASRAGQGGSDTQYF. The full variable domain, its missing parts supplied by reference TRBV5-6 and TRBJ2-3, is DAGVTQSPTHLIKTRGQQVTLRCSPKSGHDTVSWYQQALGQGPQFIFQYYEEEERQRGNFPDRFSGHQFPNYSSELNVNALLLGDSALYLCASRAGQGGSDTQYFGPGTRLTVL.

The table lists this clonotype with many counts. The gene calls are TRBV11-2 and TRBJ2-3, with 12 bases lining up with TRBD1. CDR1 and CDR2 (germline): SGHAT, FQNNGV. This CDR3 region has 14 residues. With V trimmed by 5 bases and J by 7 bases, 4 bases remained unmatched. The chain's CDR3 is CASSPGQGANTQYF. DNA for the CDR3: TGTGCCAGCAGCCCGGGACAGGGGGCAAATACGCAGTATTTT. Based on the CDR3 plus reference TRBV11-2 and TRBJ2-3, the full variable domain is EAGVAQSPRYKIIEKRQSVAFWCNPISGHATLYWYQQILGQGPKLLIQFQNNGVVDDSQLPKDRFSAERLKGVDSTLKIQPAKLEDSAVYLCASSPGQGANTQYFGPGTRLTVL.

There are many counts of this clonotype. The rearrangement links TRBV7-2 to TRBJ1-1; D might be TRBD1 (6 bases). This CDR3 region has 14 residues. Trimming pared 3 bases from V and 4 bases from J, leaving 12 bases between. Germline lookup yields CDR1 SGHTA and CDR2 FQGNSA. This CDR3 reads CASSFTGLGTEAFF. The CDR3 DNA follows: TGTGCCAGCAGCTTCACAGGGTTAGGCACTGAAGCTTTCTTT.

This clonotype was seen ten or more times. The gene calls are TRBV20-1 and TRBJ1-4, with 9 bases identical to TRBD1. The CDR3 covers 15 residues. The V and J ends lost 6 bases and 2 bases, in that order; junction bases with no gene match: 7. Germline CDR1 DFQATT, CDR2 SNEGSKA (reference sequence). CDR3 amino acids: CSAEDRGSTNEKLFF. CDR3 coding DNA: TGCAGTGCGGAGGACAGGGGTTCTACTAATGAAAAACTGTTTTTT.

The chain combines TRBV9 with TRBJ1-3; D unclear. With 0 bases removed from V and 1 base from J, the gap between germline ends came to 2 bases. Germline V gene lookup returns CDR1 SGDLS and CDR2 YYNGEE. There are 13 residues in the CDR3. CDR3 protein: CASSVGSGNTIYF. The CDR3 DNA reads as TGTGCCAGCAGCGTAGGATCTGGAAACACCATATATTTT.

This clonotype was seen at least ten times. The chain carries TRBV12-3 or TRBV12-4 and TRBJ2-7; 11 bases are a match to TRBD1. The CDR3 covers 14 residues. The V and J ends lost 3 bases and 8 bases, in that order; junction bases with no gene match: 6. The chain's CDR3 is CASSFAGTGGQQYF. CDR3 sequence (DNA): TGTGCCAGCAGTTTTGCCGGGACAGGGGGACAGCAGTACTTC.

This clonotype was found many times. The chain carries TRBV20-1 and TRBJ1-2; D call uncertain. The CDR3 loop spans 15 amino acids. Germline lookup yields CDR1 DFQATT and CDR2 SNEGSKA (reference sequence). Trimming took off 3 bases at V and 3 bases at J, with 17 bases between the two ends. In DNA, the CDR3 is TGCAGTGCTAGTTCAGCTCGGGGATACGACTATGGCTACACCTTC. This codes for CSASSARGYDYGYTF.

This clonotype was found many times. This chain connects TRBV7-9 to TRBJ2-7; D is undetermined. Germline assignment: CDR1 SEHNR and CDR2 FQNEAQ (reference sequence). The CDR3 is 16 residues long. Trimming took 4 bases from V and 5 from J, leaving 21 bases between them. The CDR3 sequence: CASSSIDSPRIDEQYF. DNA for the CDR3: TGTGCCAGCAGCTCCATTGACTCCCCAAGGATCGACGAGCAGTACTTC.

The table lists this clonotype with many counts. CDR3 region: CASSQQYQETQYF. CDR3 nucleotide sequence: TGTGCCAGCAGCCAACAGTACCAAGAGACCCAGTACTTC. The chain employs TRBV7-2 and TRBJ2-5; the D is unclear. CDR1 and CDR2 (germline): SGHTA, FQGNSA. V was pared by 5 bases and J by 0 bases, with 7 bases between. CDR3 length: 13 amino acids. Filled out from reference TRBV7-2 and TRBJ2-5, the complete variable domain reads GAGVSQSPSNKVTEKGKDVELRCDPISGHTALYWYRQSLGQGLEFLIYFQGNSAPDKSGLPSDRFSAERTGGSVSTLTIQRTQQEDSAVYLCASSQQYQETQYFGPGTRLLVL.

This clonotype was recorded many times. J is TRBJ2-7 and V is TRBV7-9; the D gene could be TRBD1 or TRBD2 (5 bases each). The CDR3 runs to 15 residues. V was pared by 2 bases and J by 7 bases, with 18 bases between. Looked up from germline, CDR1 is SEHNR and CDR2 is FQNEAQ (reference sequence). The CDR3 sequence: CASSLTGTGVREQYF. For the CDR3, the DNA is TGTGCCAGCAGCTTAACCGGGACGGGTGTCCGTGAGCAGTACTTC.

This clonotype was picked up many times. The chain recombines TRBV12-3 or TRBV12-4 with TRBJ2-1; 11 nucleotides line up with TRBD2. The V segment lost 5 bases and the J segment 8 bases; nucleotides outside the gene matches: 14. This CDR3 is 17 amino acids long. This CDR3 reads CASSLLAGVVSGDEQFF. The CDR3 nucleotides are TGTGCCAGCAGTCTACTAGCGGGAGTGGTATCAGGGGATGAGCAGTTCTTC.

This clonotype was seen ten or more times. The chain joins TRBV6-1 to TRBJ1-5; D ambiguous. Trimming pared 2 bases from V and 5 bases from J, leaving 16 bases between. CDR3 length equals 16 residues. The germline V gene has CDR1 MNHNS and CDR2 SASEGT. CDR3 bases: TGTGCCAGCAGTGAAAGGTATTTGGCAGGTCATCAGCCCCAGCATTTT. Translated, it gives CASSERYLAGHQPQHF.

This clonotype was counted ten times or more. The chain carries TRBV4-2 and TRBJ2-2; D ambiguous. V lost 1 base and J lost 1, with 7 bases in between. The CDR3 contains 15 residues. Germline V gene lookup returns CDR1 LGHNA and CDR2 YNFKEQ. This chain's CDR3 is CASSQGQLNTGELFF. CDR3 DNA sequence: TGTGCCAGCAGCCAAGGGCAGCTGAACACCGGGGAGCTGTTTTTT.

At least ten counts were recorded for this clonotype. The chain couples TRBV7-8 to TRBJ2-1, with D perhaps given as TRBD1 or TRBD2 (5 bases each). The CDR3 loop spans 16 amino acids. Deletions cut 4 bases from V and 5 bases from J, with 18 bases between. The germline V gene encodes CDR1 SGHVS and CDR2 FQNEAQ. The CDR3 spells CASSSAEGRTNNEQFF. DNA for the CDR3: TGTGCCAGCAGCTCTGCCGAGGGGAGAACAAACAATGAGCAGTTCTTC.

This clonotype was counted between two and nine times. This chain uses TRBV4-2 with TRBJ1-1; D is unresolved. The germline CDR1 and CDR2 sequences are LGHNA and YNFKEQ. This CDR3 contains 16 residues. The V end lost 0 bases, the J end lost 1 base, and 12 bases lay between the germline ends. CDR3 coding DNA: TGTGCCAGCAGCCAAGATCGAGGCGGACCGAACACTGAAGCTTTCTTT. It is translated as CASSQDRGGPNTEAFF.

This clonotype was counted many times. The chain recombines TRBV7-8 with TRBJ2-1; the D is unclear. V was trimmed by 3 bases and J by 6 bases, leaving 15 bases between them. This CDR3 has 15 amino acids. Germline CDR1 is SGHVS and CDR2 is FQNEAQ. The CDR3 here is CASSLPFTSVNEQFF. DNA for the CDR3: TGTGCCAGCAGCTTGCCCTTTACATCGGTCAATGAGCAGTTCTTC.

This clonotype was detected ten times or more. The V gene is TRBV4-3, the J gene TRBJ1-1; D not certain. V dropped 2 bases and J dropped 1 base, with 8 bases sitting between them. The CDR3 consists of 14 residues. Per the germline V gene, CDR1 is LGHNA and CDR2 is YSLEER. The CDR3 region is CASSQPGSNTEAFF. The DNA for the CDR3 is TGCGCCAGCAGCCAACCAGGCTCGAACACTGAAGCTTTCTTT.

This clonotype was observed a few times. This sequence joins TRBV11-1 and TRBJ1-5; D is possibly TRBD1 (5 bases). Germline V gene sequence: CDR1 SGHAT, CDR2 FQDESV (reference sequence). This CDR3 is built from 12 residues. The ends were cut back, 4 bases at V and 9 bases at J, with 10 bases in the middle. CDR3 DNA: TGTGCCAGCAGCTCGGGCGGGGGGCCCCAGCATTTT. Translated: CASSSGGGPQHF.

This clonotype turned up a few times. Relative to the germline gene, one junction end is altered; a read error may explain this. CDR3 DNA: TGCTGTGCTAGAGATTCCGGGGCCCCCTCCTACGAGCAGTACTTC. It yields the protein CCARDSGAPSYEQYF. V and J are TRBV20-1 and TRBJ2-7; D possibly matches TRBD1 or TRBD2 (5 bases each). Per the germline V gene, CDR1 is DFQATT and CDR2 is SNEGSKA (reference sequence). The CDR3 is 15 amino acids.

The gene calls are TRBV7-3 and TRBJ2-1, with D uncertain. The CDR3 runs to 13 residues. V lost 0 bases to trimming and J lost 7 bases, with 7 bases between them. CDR1 and CDR2 from the germline V gene are SGHTA and FQGTGA. CDR3: CASSLTKANEQFF. The CDR3 DNA sequence: TGTGCCAGCAGCTTAACGAAGGCGAATGAGCAGTTCTTC.

The chain joins TRBV2 to TRBJ2-6, with D tentatively TRBD1 or TRBD2 (5 bases each). V was clipped by 10 bases and J by 1 base, with 20 bases between them. This CDR3 spans 17 amino acids. Germline lookup yields CDR1 SNHLY and CDR2 FYNNEI. CDR3 sequence reads: CAICPGASASGANVLTF. The CDR3, as DNA: TGTGCCATCTGCCCCGGGGCCTCGGCTTCTGGGGCCAACGTCCTGACTTTC.